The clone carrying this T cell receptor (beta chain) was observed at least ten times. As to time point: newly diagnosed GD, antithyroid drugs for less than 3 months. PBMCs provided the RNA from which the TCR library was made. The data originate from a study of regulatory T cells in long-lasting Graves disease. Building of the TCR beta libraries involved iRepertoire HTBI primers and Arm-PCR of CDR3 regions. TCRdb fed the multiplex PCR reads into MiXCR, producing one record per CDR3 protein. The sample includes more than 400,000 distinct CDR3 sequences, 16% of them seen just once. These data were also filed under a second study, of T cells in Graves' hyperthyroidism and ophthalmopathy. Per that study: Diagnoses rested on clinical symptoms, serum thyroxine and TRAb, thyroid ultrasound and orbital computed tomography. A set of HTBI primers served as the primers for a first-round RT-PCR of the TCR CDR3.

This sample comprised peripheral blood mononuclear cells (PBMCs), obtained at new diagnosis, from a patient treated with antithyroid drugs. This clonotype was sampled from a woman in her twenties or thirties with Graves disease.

The DNA for the CDR3 is TGTGCCAGCAGTTTACGCCGGATGATGAACACTGAAGCTTTCTTT. Protein product: CASSLRRMMNTEAFF. The chain combines TRBV12-3 or TRBV12-4 with TRBJ1-1; D not certain. The CDR3 loop spans 15 amino acids. The V gene lost 2 bases and the J gene lost 0 bases, with 10 bases spanning the gap.